This T cell receptor beta chain was identified in a study of blood T cells in healthy people across ages. The CDR3 runs to 14 residues. Germline CDR1 is GTSNPN and CDR2 is SVGIG (reference sequence). V lost 7 bases to trimming and J lost 1 base; unmatched junction nucleotides: 7. Study outcomes and limitations: Donors of long life had a larger count of naive CD4+ cells and greater diversity than aged donors.

A second PCR, run for roughly 7 to 12 cycles, used a sample-barcoded 5' primer plus a J-beta primer mix. Tags on each cDNA molecule came from a template-switch adaptor with 12 random nucleotides. Each of the samples gave a minimum of 2.5 million paired-end reads that contained CDR3. One entry per CDR3 protein results from TCRdb running MiXCR on the 5' RACE reads. The table includes about 1,500,000 distinct CDR3 sequences, roughly 27% detected once. This clonotype showed up just a few times. The antigen remains unidentified. The chain recombines TRBV30 with TRBJ2-4; 7 bases are a match to TRBD1. Material: blood. The receptor was derived from a woman aged 25 to 39 in good health. The CDR3 region is CASTLQGAKNIQYF. In DNA form, the CDR3 reads TGTGCCTCGACCTTACAGGGGGCCAAAAACATTCAGTACTTC.